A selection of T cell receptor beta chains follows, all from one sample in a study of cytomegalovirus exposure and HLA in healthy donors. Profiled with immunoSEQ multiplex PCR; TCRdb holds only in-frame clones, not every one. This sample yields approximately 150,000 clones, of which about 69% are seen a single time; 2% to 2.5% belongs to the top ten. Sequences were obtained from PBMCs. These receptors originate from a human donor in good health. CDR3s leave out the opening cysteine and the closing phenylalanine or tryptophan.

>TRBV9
ASNPGGAKETQY
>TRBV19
ASSKRTGLNEQF
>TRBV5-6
ASSHDRGSEIGELF
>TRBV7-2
ASSLRRDRGHGELF
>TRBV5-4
ASSFVSRNTGELF
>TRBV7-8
ASSRGVQGVTH
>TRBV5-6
ASYQGQGHYEQY
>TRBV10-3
AISEPTGGQPYEQY
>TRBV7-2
ASSLGGGEAHYGYT
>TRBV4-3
ASSQSGRLRGANVLT
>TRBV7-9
ASSLGGSGNQPQH
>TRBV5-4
ASSPDRNQPQH
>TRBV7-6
ASSSATGTGGSYEQY
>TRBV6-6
ASSYFQRGQETQY
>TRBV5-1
ASSLPLERGPRSTDTQY
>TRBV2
ASSLAGARLSTDTQY
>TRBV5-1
ASSLIWTGEDTQY
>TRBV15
ATSTGTGTYEQY
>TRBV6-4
ASRRRGGMGEQF
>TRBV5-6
ASSFRQGTGELF
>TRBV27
ASRKGLNRLAGETGELF
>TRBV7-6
ASSLLQGFVNTEAF
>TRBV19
AGGGTGLNQPQH
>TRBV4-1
ASSPQLGAHNEKLF
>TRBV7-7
ASSLVLAGGQETQY
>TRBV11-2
ASSLSPEGAYEQY
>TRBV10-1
ASSDPVVTSNTGELF
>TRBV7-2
ASSAKTSGGTDTQY
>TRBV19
ASQGQATDTQY
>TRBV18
ASSRQGDTGELF
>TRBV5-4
ASSLGGTGYRISEAF
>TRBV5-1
ASSLVASGGSYNEQF
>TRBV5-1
ASRGFGTYEQY
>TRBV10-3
AISELTENNEQF
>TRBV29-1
SVSPGEELF
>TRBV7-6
ASSSGTGFAEQY
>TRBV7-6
ASRSGQGSYEQY
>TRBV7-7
ASSLSGSDEQF
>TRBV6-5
ASSYSEGNTEAF
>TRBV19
ASKIGGVELF